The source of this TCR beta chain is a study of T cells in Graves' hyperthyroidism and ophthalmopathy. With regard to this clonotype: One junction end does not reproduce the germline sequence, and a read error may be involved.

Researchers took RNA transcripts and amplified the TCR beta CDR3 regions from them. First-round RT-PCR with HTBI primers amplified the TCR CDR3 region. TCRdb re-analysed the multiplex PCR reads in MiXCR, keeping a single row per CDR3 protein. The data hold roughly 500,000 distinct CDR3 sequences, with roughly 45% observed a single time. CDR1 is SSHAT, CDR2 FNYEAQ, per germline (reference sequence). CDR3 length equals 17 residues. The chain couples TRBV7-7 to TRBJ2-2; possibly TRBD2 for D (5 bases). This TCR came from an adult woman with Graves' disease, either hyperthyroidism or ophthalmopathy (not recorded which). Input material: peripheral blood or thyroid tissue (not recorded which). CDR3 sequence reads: CASSPQAPMTNTGELFF. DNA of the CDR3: TGTGCTAGCAGCCCTCAGGCCCCCATGACGAACACCGGGGAGCTTTTTTTT.